This T cell receptor beta chain was retrieved from a study of CD8 T cells in Susac syndrome. RNA, at about 0.45 to 1 ug, was reverse transcribed with random hexamers. Across 54 Vbeta and 13 Jbeta, immunoSEQ multiplex PCR amplified TCR beta CDR3. TCRdb used MiXCR to reprocess the immunoSEQ multiplex PCR reads, holding one entry per CDR3 protein. The table records under 200,000 distinct CDR3 sequences, 85% to 95% of them present only once. The sequenced target, TCR beta, came from blood CD8+ and CD4+ T cells. The multiple sclerosis controls were treatment-naive patients, and their relapsing-remitting disease was stable or active. TEMRA cells were enriched by FACS, while CD8+ and CD4+ T cells were obtained through a negative isolation that was performed magnetically. Germline V CDR1 and CDR2: LGHDT, YNNKEL (reference sequence). V was trimmed by 1 base and J by 2 bases, leaving 12 bases between them. CDR3 length equals 15 residues.

The J gene is TRBJ2-7, the V gene TRBV3-1; D ambiguous. Sample: CD8+ T cells from PBMCs. The TCR comes from a human donor with multiple sclerosis. The CDR3 DNA reads TGTGCCAGCAGCCAAGTAGAGGACGGTACCTACGAGCAGTACTTC. It specifies CASSQVEDGTYEQYF.